The rows below give T cell receptor beta chains drawn from one sample of a study of naive and memory T cell subsets. TCRdb re-called the UMI-ligation and nested PCR reads with MiXCR, one entry per CDR3 protein. The sample holds tens of thousands of distinct CDR3 sequences, 10% to 15% seen once. Sequenced input: effector memory CD4+ T cells from blood. All receptors derive from a human donor in good health. Each CDR3 is given with its conserved first and last residue. D genes are given only for firm matches. Part of the rows lack a size; the others show once, few, many or a class for expanded clones.

- | TRBJ2-1 | TRBV10-3 | many | TGTGCCATCAGTCCCGACAGGGAGCAGTTCTTC | CAISPDREQFF
- | TRBJ1-5 | TRBV2 | - | TGTGCCAGCAGTGAAGGGCACAGTAGCAATCAGCCCCAGCATTTT | CASSEGHSSNQPQHF
- | TRBJ2-6 | TRBV5-1 | - | TGCGCCAGCAGCTTGGGCGGGGGCGCTGGGGCCAACGTCCTGACTTTC | CASSLGGGAGANVLTF
TRBD1 | TRBJ2-1 | TRBV7-8 | - | TGTGCCAGCAGCTCGGACAGGGAGTCCTACAATGAGCAGTTCTTC | CASSSDRESYNEQFF
- | TRBJ2-1 | TRBV20-1 | few | TGCAGTGCTCCTTCGGGAGCGATTGAGCAGTTCTTC | CSAPSGAIEQFF
- | TRBJ1-1 | TRBV7-2 | many | TGTGCCAGCAGCTTAGCCTCCAGGGAGGATGCAGCTTTCTTT | CASSLASREDAAFF
- | TRBJ2-3 | TRBV10-2 | medium-sized | TGCGCCAGCAGTGATCTGTGGGATACGCAGTATTTT | CASSDLWDTQYF
- | TRBJ2-1 | TRBV10-1 | - | TGCGCCAGCAGTGCCCCGGGCTACAATGAGCAGTTCTTC | CASSAPGYNEQFF
- | TRBJ1-1 | TRBV7-6 | few | TGTGCCAGCAGCTTACAGGAAACCATGAACACTGAAGCTTTCTTT | CASSLQETMNTEAFF
- | TRBJ1-5 | TRBV9 | few | TGTGCCAGCAGCGCCGGGGGGAGCAATAGCAATCAGCCCCAGCATTTT | CASSAGGSNSNQPQHF
- | TRBJ1-1 | TRBV30 | few | TGTGCCTGGAGCGATCGAGGTGAAGCTTTCTTT | CAWSDRGEAFF
- | TRBJ1-6 | TRBV5-4 | - | TGTGCCAGCAGCTTGGGGGGGTTGGGGGCAACTAATTCACCCCTCCACTTT | CASSLGGLGATNSPLHF
TRBD1 | TRBJ1-5 | TRBV24-1 | medium-sized | TGTGCCACCAGTGAGAACACAGGGGTGGGTCAGCCCCAGCATTTT | CATSENTGVGQPQHF
- | TRBJ1-3 | TRBV11-2 | many | TGTGCCAGCCAGCTTAGTAGGGTTCGAAACACCATATATTTT | CASQLSRVRNTIYF
- | TRBJ2-3 | TRBV27 | few | TGTGCCAGCAGTCTCGAGATCCGGGGTACAGATACGCAGTATTTT | CASSLEIRGTDTQYF
- | TRBJ2-7 | TRBV20-1 | many | TGCAGTGCTAGCCTGCAAGACCACGAGCAGTACTTC | CSASLQDHEQYF
TRBD2 | TRBJ2-3 | TRBV6-5 | few | TGTGCCAGCAGTTACGAGAGCGGGAGGGTAGATACGCAGTATTTT | CASSYESGRVDTQYF
- | TRBJ1-5 | TRBV7-2 | - | TGTGCCAGCAGCTTAGTCGGGGGGTCGGGCAATCAGCCCCAGCATTTT | CASSLVGGSGNQPQHF
- | TRBJ2-7 | TRBV12-5 | few | TGTGCTAGTGGTTTGGACAGGGGAGGGGGTTCTTACGAGCAGTACTTC | CASGLDRGGGSYEQYF
- | TRBJ1-2 | TRBV5-1 | many | TGCGCCAGCAGCTTGGGATGGGGTTACTATGGCTACACCTTC | CASSLGWGYYGYTF
TRBD1 | TRBJ1-5 | TRBV6-2/TRBV6-3 | - | TGTGCCAGCACCCCGACAGGGGGCAATCAGCCCCAGCATTTT | CASTPTGGNQPQHF
- | TRBJ2-2 | TRBV5-5 | few | TGTGCCAGCAGCTTCCTTGCGAACACCGGGGAGCTGTTTTTT | CASSFLANTGELFF
TRBD1 | TRBJ2-7 | TRBV20-1 | - | TGCAGTGCTAATAGGTGGGACAGGGCCAACTACGAGCAGTACTTC | CSANRWDRANYEQYF
- | TRBJ1-4 | TRBV5-1 | few | TGCGCCAGCAGCCAGGACGGCATAAATGAAAAACTGTTTTTT | CASSQDGINEKLFF
- | TRBJ2-1 | TRBV28 | many | TGTGCCAGCAACGTACACAATGAGCAGTTCTTC | CASNVHNEQFF
- | TRBJ2-3 | TRBV19 | few | TGTGCCAGTAGTACCACAGATACGCAGTATTTT | CASSTTDTQYF
TRBD2 | TRBJ2-1 | TRBV20-1 | - | TGCAGTGCTAGAGGGACTAGCGGGACTAGCTCCTACAATGAGCAGTTCTTC | CSARGTSGTSSYNEQFF
- | TRBJ2-1 | TRBV2 | many | TGTGCCAGCAGTGAATTGGGACGACAGTACAATGAGCAGTTCTTC | CASSELGRQYNEQFF
- | TRBJ1-5 | TRBV10-3 | many | TGTGCCATCAGTAATGGACTTGAGGGGAATCAGCCCCAGCATTTT | CAISNGLEGNQPQHF
TRBD1 | TRBJ1-2 | TRBV11-1 | - | TGTGCCAGCAGCCCGGGCCGGACAGGCTCTAACTATGGCTACACCTTC | CASSPGRTGSNYGYTF
- | TRBJ2-3 | TRBV7-6 | few | TGTGCCAGCAGCTCGAGGTTCGCTAGCGCCACAGATACGCAGTATTTT | CASSSRFASATDTQYF
TRBD1 | TRBJ1-1 | TRBV7-9 | many | TGTGCCAGCAGCTCAAACACCGGGACAGAACAAGCTTTCTTT | CASSSNTGTEQAFF
- | TRBJ2-7 | TRBV5-6 | - | TGTGCCAGCAGCCACCAGCAAGACAGGACCCTCAGCGAGCAGTACTTC | CASSHQQDRTLSEQYF
TRBD2 | TRBJ2-1 | TRBV4-2 | medium-sized | TGTGCCAGCAGCCAAGGAAGCGGGAGGGCCTTAAATGAGCAGTTCTTC | CASSQGSGRALNEQFF
TRBD1 | TRBJ2-7 | TRBV6-2/TRBV6-3 | - | TGTGCCAGCAGCCGACAGGGAGACTACGAGCAGTACTTC | CASSRQGDYEQYF
- | TRBJ2-7 | TRBV29-1 | many | TGCAGCGTTGACAGGAGGAACTACGAGCAGTACTTC | CSVDRRNYEQYF
- | TRBJ1-5 | TRBV3-1 | few | TGTGCCAGCAGCCATCCGGGGCTCCCCCAGCATTTT | CASSHPGLPQHF
- | TRBJ1-2 | TRBV28 | few | TGTGCCAGCAGTTTGTCACAGAACTATGGCTACACCTTC | CASSLSQNYGYTF
- | TRBJ1-1 | TRBV12-3/TRBV12-4 | few | TGTGCCAGCAGCCCATACACTGAAGCTTTCTTT | CASSPYTEAFF
- | TRBJ2-1 | TRBV4-3 | many | TGCGCCAGCAGTTTAGGCGGGACAGTTTACAATGAGCAGTTCTTC | CASSLGGTVYNEQFF
TRBD1 | TRBJ1-4 | TRBV30 | - | TGTGCCTGGACTAGCGCCGGGACAGCTAATGAAAAACTGTTTTTT | CAWTSAGTANEKLFF
- | TRBJ2-1 | TRBV7-2 | few | TGTGCCAGCAGCTTAGCGTGGGAGGCGTACAATGAGCAGTTCTTC | CASSLAWEAYNEQFF
- | TRBJ2-3 | TRBV7-3 | many | TGTGCCAGCAGCCAGGAGCTCGCAGATACGCAGTATTTT | CASSQELADTQYF
TRBD1 | TRBJ2-2 | TRBV24-1 | - | TGTGCCACCAGTTCGGGACAGAAAGACACCGGGGAGCTGTTTTTT | CATSSGQKDTGELFF
- | TRBJ2-2 | TRBV5-1 | - | TGCGCCAGCACCCCCGCAGGGGCGGGGACCGGGGAGCTGTTTTTT | CASTPAGAGTGELFF
TRBD2 | TRBJ2-1 | TRBV28 | - | TGTGCCAGCAGTTCGCTACGGGGACTAGCGGGAGTATATGAGCAGTTCTTC | CASSSLRGLAGVYEQFF